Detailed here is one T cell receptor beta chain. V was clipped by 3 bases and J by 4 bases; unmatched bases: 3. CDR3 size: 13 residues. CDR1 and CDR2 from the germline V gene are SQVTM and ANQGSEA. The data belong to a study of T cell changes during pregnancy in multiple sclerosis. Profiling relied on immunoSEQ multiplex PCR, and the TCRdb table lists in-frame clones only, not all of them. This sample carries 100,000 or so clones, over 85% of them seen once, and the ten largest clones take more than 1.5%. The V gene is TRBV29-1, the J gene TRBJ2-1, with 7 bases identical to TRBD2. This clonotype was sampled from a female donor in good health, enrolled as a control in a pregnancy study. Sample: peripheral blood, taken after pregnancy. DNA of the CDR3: TGCAGCGTTGAGGCTAGCGGTTACAATGAGCAGTTCTTC. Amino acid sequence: CSVEASGYNEQFF.